Shown below are 17 T cell receptor beta chains from a single sample sequenced in a study of neurological immune-mediated disorders. TCRdb processed the 5' RACE reads anew with MiXCR; each CDR3 protein has one entry. The profile shows 65,000 to 75,000 distinct CDR3 sequences, under 5.5% of them singletons. The sample was PBMCs. The receptor set was obtained from a woman in her seventies with multiple sclerosis.

At least ten counts were recorded for this clonotype. The CDR3 here is CASSYPGQRANVLTF. The CDR3 nucleotides read TGTGCCAGCAGCTATCCGGGACAGCGGGCCAACGTCCTGACTTTC. The V call is TRBV5-5, the J call TRBJ2-6; 7 nucleotides agree with TRBD1. The J segment lost 5 bases and the V segment lost 3 bases, leaving 5 bases of the junction unmatched. CDR3 length equals 15 residues. Germline CDR1 is SGHKS and CDR2 is YYEKEE (reference sequence).

There are many counts of this clonotype. The chain employs TRBV5-1 and TRBJ2-2; 12 positions agree with TRBD2. Germline lookup yields CDR1 SGHRS and CDR2 YFSETQ. With V trimmed by 0 bases and J by 4 bases, 10 bases remained unmatched. The CDR3 has 19 amino acids. The CDR3: CASSLAGLAGGPSTGELFF. The DNA for the CDR3 is TGCGCCAGCAGCTTGGCCGGCCTAGCGGGAGGGCCGAGCACCGGGGAGCTGTTTTTT.

As concerns this clonotype: One base away lies a much larger clone, so this may be a sequencing read error. This chain uses TRBV29-1 with TRBJ1-1; unclear D gene. Per the germline V gene, CDR1 is SQVTM and CDR2 is ANQGSEA. This CDR3 contains 14 residues. The CDR3 DNA sequence: TGCAGCGTCGCAAGGGTTGGGGTGAACACTGAAGTTTTCTTT. Translation gives CSVARVGVNTEVFF.

This clonotype was seen at least ten times. The J gene is TRBJ2-4, the V gene TRBV12-3 or TRBV12-4; the D gene is possibly TRBD2 (5 bases). Trimming stripped 3 bases from V and 2 bases from J, with 8 bases between. The CDR3 runs 14 residues. The CDR3 nucleotides read TGTGCCAGCAGTTTCGGAGGTACCAAAAACATTCAGTACTTC. This translates into CASSFGGTKNIQYF.

There are many counts of this clonotype. V is TRBV20-1 and J is TRBJ2-3; 10 bases are a match to TRBD2. The germline V gene has CDR1 DFQATT and CDR2 SNEGSKA (reference sequence). CDR3 size: 15 residues. The trim removed 5 bases at V and 0 bases at J, leaving 5 bases unmatched. The CDR3 nucleotides are TGCAGTGCTCAACTAGCGGGGAGTAGCACAGATACGCAGTATTTT. It is translated as CSAQLAGSSTDTQYF.

This clonotype was found many times. The chain uses TRBV5-1 and TRBJ2-3; D perhaps matches TRBD2 (6 bases). V lost 4 bases to trimming and J lost 4 bases, with 16 bases between them. This CDR3 has 15 residues. Germline loops: CDR1 SGHRS, CDR2 YFSETQ. This chain's CDR3 is CASSRTGTVADTQYF. DNA for the CDR3: TGCGCCAGCAGCCGTACCGGGACTGTAGCAGATACGCAGTATTTT.

The rearrangement links TRBV6-6 to TRBJ2-5; D not certain. This CDR3 spans 16 amino acids. CDR1 and CDR2 from the germline V gene are MNHNY and SVGAGI (reference sequence). The V gene lost 4 bases and the J gene lost 1 base, with 16 bases spanning the gap. The CDR3 DNA is TGTGCCAGCAGTTCGACGGATCCCGGCCTCCAAGAGACCCAGTACTTC. Encoded protein: CASSSTDPGLQETQYF.

The sample holds many counts of this clonotype. The rearrangement links TRBV6-5 to TRBJ2-2; D might be TRBD1 (6 bases). Germline lookup yields CDR1 MNHEY and CDR2 SVGAGI. The CDR3 runs 14 residues. Trimming removed 2 bases at V and 7 bases at J, with 11 bases between. The CDR3 protein is CASSYRQDIGELFF. In nucleotides, the CDR3 is TGTGCCAGCAGTTACCGACAGGACATCGGGGAGCTGTTTTTT.

In this sample, this clonotype turned up many times. V usage is TRBV5-1 and J usage is TRBJ2-3; D uncertain. Trimming removed 7 bases at V and 2 bases at J, with 17 bases between. Germline V gene lookup returns CDR1 SGHRS and CDR2 YFSETQ. The CDR3 sequence is 15 residues long. The CDR3 sequence: CASAPPGPNTDTQYF. Written as DNA, the CDR3 is TGCGCCAGCGCTCCTCCGGGCCCCAACACAGATACGCAGTATTTT.

This clonotype was observed at least ten times. This rearrangement joins TRBV6-2 or TRBV6-3 to TRBJ2-7; 14 bases map to TRBD2. The V gene end was trimmed by 6 bases and the J gene end by 2 bases; junction bases not matched to a gene: 6. CDR1 is MNHEY, CDR2 SVGEGT, per germline. The CDR3 extends over 16 amino acids. CDR3 nucleotides: TGTGCCAGCAGCCCGATGACTAGCGGGAGGGCCTACGAGCAGTACTTC. Amino acids: CASSPMTSGRAYEQYF.

This clonotype was found many times. The gene calls are TRBV24-1 and TRBJ2-5; 9 nucleotides align to TRBD1. The CDR3 spans 16 residues. Trimming cost V 4 bases and J 0 bases; bases outside gene matches: 5. The germline V gene has CDR1 KGHDR and CDR2 SFDVKD. CDR3 amino acids: CATSDSGTGNQETQYF. In nucleotides, the CDR3 is TGTGCCACCAGTGACTCCGGGACAGGGAACCAAGAGACCCAGTACTTC.

At least ten counts were recorded for this clonotype. The chain uses TRBV24-1 and TRBJ2-2, with D unresolved. Germline V gene lookup returns CDR1 KGHDR and CDR2 SFDVKD. This CDR3 has 13 residues. V was cut by 1 base and J by 4 bases, with 3 bases left in between. The CDR3 DNA follows: TGTGCCACCAGTGATTTAAGCACCGGGGAGCTGTTTTTT. It codes for CATSDLSTGELFF.

This clonotype was observed many times. This rearrangement joins TRBV29-1 to TRBJ2-1; 11 bases agree with TRBD2. The CDR3 extends over 15 amino acids. With V trimmed by 4 bases and J by 8 bases, 10 bases remained unmatched. Germline values: CDR1 SQVTM, CDR2 ANQGSEA. CDR3 nucleotides: TGCAGCGTTGTCTTAACTAGCGGGAGTTCCTATGAGCAGTTCTTC. Its protein product is CSVVLTSGSSYEQFF.

The sample holds many counts of this clonotype. V and J are TRBV20-1 and TRBJ1-2; D might be TRBD1 (6 bases). Germline V CDR1 and CDR2: DFQATT, SNEGSKA (reference sequence). The CDR3 length is 12 residues. Trimming left V 6 bases short and J 6 bases short, with 14 bases between. CDR3 nucleotide sequence: TGCAGTGCCACCGGACAGATCGATGGCTACACCTTC. Amino acids: CSATGQIDGYTF.

This clonotype was observed at least ten times. The rearrangement links TRBV5-5 to TRBJ2-5, with a weak D call TRBD2 (5 bases). There are 12 residues in the CDR3. V was shortened by 2 bases and J by 4 bases, with 6 bases between the two germline ends. Germline V gene data show CDR1 as SGHKS and CDR2 as YYEKEE (reference sequence). The DNA of the CDR3 is TGTGCCAGCAGCTTCGGGATAGAGACCCAGTACTTC. Translated, it gives CASSFGIETQYF.

This clonotype was observed a few times. This sequence joins TRBV20-1 and TRBJ1-4, with 7 bases matching TRBD1. Germline V gives CDR1 DFQATT, CDR2 SNEGSKA (reference sequence). J lost 0 bases, V lost 5 bases, and 9 bases had no gene match. This CDR3 has 16 residues. Here the CDR3 reads CSAQSGGGATNEKLFF. The CDR3, as DNA: TGCAGTGCTCAGTCAGGGGGTGGGGCAACTAATGAAAAACTGTTTTTT.

Many counts were recorded for this clonotype. The V gene is TRBV5-1, the J gene TRBJ2-3; TRBD2 matches at 10 bases. The CDR3 runs 18 residues. Germline V gene sequence: CDR1 SGHRS, CDR2 YFSETQ. Trimming took 3 bases from V and 4 from J; bases not matched to a gene: 14. DNA for the CDR3: TGCGCCAGCAGCTCGACCTCCAAAGCGGGAGGGCGTGCAGATACGCAGTATTTT. It encodes CASSSTSKAGGRADTQYF.